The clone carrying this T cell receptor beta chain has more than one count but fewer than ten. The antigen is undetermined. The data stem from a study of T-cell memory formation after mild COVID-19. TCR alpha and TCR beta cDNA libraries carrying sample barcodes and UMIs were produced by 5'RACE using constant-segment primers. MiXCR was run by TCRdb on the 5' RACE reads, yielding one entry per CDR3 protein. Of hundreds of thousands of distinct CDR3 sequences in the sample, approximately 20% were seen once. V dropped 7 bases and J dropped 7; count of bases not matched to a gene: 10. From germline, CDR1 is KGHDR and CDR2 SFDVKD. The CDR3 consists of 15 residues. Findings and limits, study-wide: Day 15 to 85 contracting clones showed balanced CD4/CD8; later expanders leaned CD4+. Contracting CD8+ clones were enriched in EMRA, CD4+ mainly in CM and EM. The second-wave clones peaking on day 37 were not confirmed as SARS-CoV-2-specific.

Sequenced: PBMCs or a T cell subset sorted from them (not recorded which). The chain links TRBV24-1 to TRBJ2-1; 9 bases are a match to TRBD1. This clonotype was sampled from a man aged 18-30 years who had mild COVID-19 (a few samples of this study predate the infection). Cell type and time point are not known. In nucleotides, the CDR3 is TGTGCCACCAGCCCCGGGACAGGGTGGCTTAATGAGCAGTTCTTC. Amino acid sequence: CATSPGTGWLNEQFF.